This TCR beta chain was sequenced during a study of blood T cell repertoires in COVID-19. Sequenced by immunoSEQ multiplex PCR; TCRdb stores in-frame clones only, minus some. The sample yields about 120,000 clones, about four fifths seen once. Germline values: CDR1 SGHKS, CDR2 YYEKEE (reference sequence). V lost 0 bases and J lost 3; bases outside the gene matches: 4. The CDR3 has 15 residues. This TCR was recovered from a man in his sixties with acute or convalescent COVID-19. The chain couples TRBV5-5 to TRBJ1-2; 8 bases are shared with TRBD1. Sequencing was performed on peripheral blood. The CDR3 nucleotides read TGTGCCAGCAGCTTGGGGGGGACAGGTGACTATGGCTACACCTTC. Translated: CASSLGGTGDYGYTF. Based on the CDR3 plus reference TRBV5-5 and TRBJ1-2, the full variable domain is DAGVTQSPTHLIKTRGQQVTLRCSPISGHKSVSWYQQVLGQGPQFIFQYYEKEERGRGNFPDRFSARQFPNYSSELNVNALLLGDSALYLCASSLGGTGDYGYTFGSGTRLTVV.